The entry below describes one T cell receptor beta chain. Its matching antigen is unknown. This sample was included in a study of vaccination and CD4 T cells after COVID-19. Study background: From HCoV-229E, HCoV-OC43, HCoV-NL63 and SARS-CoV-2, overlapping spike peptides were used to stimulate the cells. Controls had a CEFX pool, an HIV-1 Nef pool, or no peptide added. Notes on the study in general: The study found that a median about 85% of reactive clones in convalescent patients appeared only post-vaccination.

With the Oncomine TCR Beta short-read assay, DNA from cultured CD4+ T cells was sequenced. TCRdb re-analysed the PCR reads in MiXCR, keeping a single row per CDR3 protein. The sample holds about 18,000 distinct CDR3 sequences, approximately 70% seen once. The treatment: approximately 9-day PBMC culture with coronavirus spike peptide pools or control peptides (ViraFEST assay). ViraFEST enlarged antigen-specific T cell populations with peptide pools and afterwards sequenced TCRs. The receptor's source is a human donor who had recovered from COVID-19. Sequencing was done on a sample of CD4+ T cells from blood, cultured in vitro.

As DNA, the CDR3 is TGTGCCATCAGGGTTCGGGAGACCCAGTACTTC. Protein: CAIRVRETQYF. The gene calls are TRBV10-3 and TRBJ2-5, with unresolved D. The CDR3 covers 11 residues. CDR1 and CDR2 (germline): ENHRY, SYGVKD. V was clipped by 6 bases and J by 5 bases, with 7 bases between them.